Listed below are T cell receptor beta chains from one sample, sequenced in a study of T-cell memory formation after mild COVID-19. TCRdb reprocessed the 5' RACE reads via MiXCR and lists one record per CDR3 protein. The sample records roughly 340,000 distinct CDR3 sequences, approximately 15% being singletons. The sequencing input was PBMCs or a T cell subset sorted from them (not recorded which). These receptor sequences come from a man between 18 and 35 years old who had mild COVID-19 (a few samples of this study predate the infection). Cell type and time point are not known. Both conserved end residues are part of each CDR3. The order of the fields is V gene, J gene, CDR3 protein.

v_call: TRBV5-6; j_call: TRBJ2-1; cdr3_aa: CASSLGRVGVNEQFF
v_call: TRBV7-2; j_call: TRBJ1-2; cdr3_aa: CASTRTGQAGDGYTF
v_call: TRBV5-1; j_call: TRBJ2-2; cdr3_aa: CASSLALAGSNTGELFF
v_call: TRBV4-1; j_call: TRBJ2-3; cdr3_aa: CASSQGRGGDTQYF
v_call: TRBV5-1; j_call: TRBJ1-2; cdr3_aa: CASSLDNSNYGYTF
v_call: TRBV28; j_call: TRBJ2-3; cdr3_aa: CASSLSRGTTDTQYF
v_call: TRBV6-6; j_call: TRBJ2-5; cdr3_aa: CASSYWRAGETQYF
v_call: TRBV5-1; j_call: TRBJ2-1; cdr3_aa: CASSGQARQRGNEQFF
v_call: TRBV6-5; j_call: TRBJ1-6; cdr3_aa: CASSYSTAANSPLHF
v_call: TRBV4-3; j_call: TRBJ2-2; cdr3_aa: CASSQEGPLSGELFF
v_call: TRBV5-1; j_call: TRBJ2-1; cdr3_aa: CASSLDAAGGNEQFF
v_call: TRBV4-3; j_call: TRBJ1-1; cdr3_aa: CASSAGTGRMNTEAFF
v_call: TRBV7-2; j_call: TRBJ2-7; cdr3_aa: CASSYPGLVNEQYF
v_call: TRBV20-1; j_call: TRBJ1-1; cdr3_aa: CSARDHRGYTEAFF
v_call: TRBV7-2; j_call: TRBJ2-3; cdr3_aa: CASSFPPVGTGQYF
v_call: TRBV12-3/TRBV12-4; j_call: TRBJ1-2; cdr3_aa: CASSLGGEEGGYTF
v_call: TRBV5-5; j_call: TRBJ2-3; cdr3_aa: CASSTDRWIDTQYF
v_call: TRBV5-1; j_call: TRBJ1-2; cdr3_aa: CASSQDSPNYGYTF
v_call: TRBV4-3; j_call: TRBJ2-1; cdr3_aa: CASSRGLIVDEQFF
v_call: TRBV9; j_call: TRBJ2-3; cdr3_aa: CASSVLAGGTDTQYF
v_call: TRBV6-5; j_call: TRBJ1-1; cdr3_aa: CASSHLTGGTEAFF
v_call: TRBV7-2; j_call: TRBJ2-5; cdr3_aa: CASRFGRTGAQYF
v_call: TRBV5-1; j_call: TRBJ1-3; cdr3_aa: CASSFALHGSSRNTIYF
v_call: TRBV9; j_call: TRBJ2-1; cdr3_aa: CASSVAGGPSINEQFF
v_call: TRBV20-1; j_call: TRBJ2-1; cdr3_aa: CSARVGYYNEQFF
v_call: TRBV6-5; j_call: TRBJ2-1; cdr3_aa: CASSYSRRGTNEQFF
v_call: TRBV3-2; j_call: TRBJ2-1; cdr3_aa: CASSRDRVLAGPLYSNNEQFF
v_call: TRBV4-2; j_call: TRBJ2-1; cdr3_aa: CASSQVERGTSSYNEQFF